The 7 T cell receptor beta chains given below trace back to one sample, sequenced in a study of shared clonotypes between healthy human individuals (dated by TCRdb to between 2020 and 2021). Libraries came from the immunoSEQ multiplex PCR assay. As stored in TCRdb, this immuneACCESS dataset retains in-frame rearrangements with V and J assigned. A fraction of the clones does not appear; measured against another copy, unresolved V genes explain less than half of the discrepancy, and the remainder lacks a known reason. The sample has 800,000 to 950,000 clones on record, 96% of them singletons. The top ten constitute less than 0.3% of the sample. CD8 naive samples consisted of CD45RO-negative cells that were positively selected for CCR7, yielding a CD45RA+CCR7+ population without TemRA cells. The specimen was naive CD8+ T cells sorted from blood. Sample cell subset or site, as interpreted from the label and publication: CD45RA+CCR7+. These receptors were obtained from a man between 25 and 39 years old in good health.

V usage is TRBV19 and J usage is TRBJ2-1, with D perhaps matching TRBD1 or TRBD2 (6 bases each). Looked up from germline, CDR1 is LNHDA and CDR2 is SQIVND (reference sequence). The CDR3 is made up of 17 amino acids. CDR3 residues: CGTVGGPDRGLHNEQFF. In nucleotides, the CDR3 is TGTGGGACCGTGGGGGGCCCTGACCGCGGGTTACACAATGAGCAGTTCTTC.

The V call is TRBV29-1, the J call TRBJ2-1; no reliable D call. CDR1 and CDR2 (germline): SQVTM, ANQGSEA. Trimming shortened V by 3 bases and J by 7 bases, and 10 bases separated the two germline ends. The CDR3 is made up of 12 amino acids. The chain's CDR3 is CSVEIDWNEQFF. In DNA form, the CDR3 reads TGCAGCGTTGAGATAGATTGGAATGAGCAGTTCTTC.

The chain recombines TRBV10-1 with TRBJ2-1; TRBD2 is a possible D gene (6 bases). Looked up from germline, CDR1 is WNHNN and CDR2 is SYGVQD (reference sequence). Deletions cut 3 bases from V and 6 bases from J, with 15 bases between. There are 15 residues in the CDR3. The DNA for the CDR3 is TGCGCCAGCAGTGATCACCCAGCGGGTGCCAATGAGCAGTTCTTC. Translating it yields CASSDHPAGANEQFF.

The rearrangement joins TRBV4-1 to TRBJ2-7, with TRBD2 matching 9 bases. The CDR3 totals 14 residues. Germline V gene data show CDR1 as MGHRA and CDR2 as YSYEKL. J lost 5 bases, V lost 0 bases, and 2 bases had no gene match. The CDR3 nucleotides are TGCGCCAGCAGCCAAGAGGCGGGAGGGCACGAGCAGTACTTC. Translated, it gives CASSQEAGGHEQYF.

The chain has TRBV7-9 and TRBJ1-5; TRBD1 matches 7 bases. The CDR3 has 18 residues. The J segment lost 6 bases and the V segment lost 5 bases, leaving 19 bases of the junction unmatched. The germline V gene encodes CDR1 SEHNR and CDR2 FQNEAQ (reference sequence). CDR3 nucleotides: TGTGCCAGCAGCAACGATAAGTCAGGGTACAGGGGAGCTCAGCCCCAGCATTTT. Translated: CASSNDKSGYRGAQPQHF.

The chain has TRBV7-8 and TRBJ2-6; D is undetermined. Trimming took off 5 bases at V and 4 bases at J, with 18 bases between the two ends. The V gene's germline CDR1 is SGHVS and CDR2 FQNEAQ. This CDR3 comprises 17 residues. In DNA, the CDR3 is TGTGCCAGCAGCATAGTTGGCTCATGGCACGGGGCCAACGTCCTGACTTTC. Translation gives CASSIVGSWHGANVLTF. The full variable domain, its missing parts supplied by reference TRBV7-8 and TRBJ2-6, is GAGVSQSPRYKVAKRGQDVALRCDPISGHVSLFWYQQALGQGPEFLTYFQNEAQLDKSGLPSDRFFAERPEGSVSTLKIQRTQQEDSAVYLCASSIVGSWHGANVLTFGAGSRLTVL.

The rearrangement joins TRBV6-5 to TRBJ1-1; a possible D gene is TRBD1 (5 bases). The CDR3 is 13 amino acids. Per germline, CDR1 MNHEY and CDR2 SVGAGI. V lost 0 bases to trimming and J lost 8 bases, with 10 bases between them. Here the CDR3 reads CASSYSMGQEAFF. DNA for the CDR3: TGTGCCAGCAGTTACTCGATGGGGCAGGAAGCTTTCTTT.